The 5 T cell receptor beta chains reported below all come from one sample, sequenced in a study of blood T cell repertoires in COVID-19. Some clones are missing from TCRdb's copy, which holds only in-frame ones; the method was immunoSEQ multiplex PCR. The table lists roughly 160,000 clones, 83% of them singletons. Sequenced input: peripheral blood. The receptors derive from a woman of 80 years or more with acute or convalescent COVID-19.

The chain recombines TRBV6-2 or TRBV6-3 with TRBJ2-7; 8 bases are a match to TRBD2. The CDR3 covers 15 residues. V gave up 1 base and J gave up 5 bases; unmatched junction bases: 7. Germline V gene sequence: CDR1 MNHEY, CDR2 SVGEGT. Here the CDR3 reads CASSYLAGKTHEQYF. The DNA of the CDR3 is TGTGCCAGCAGTTACTTAGCGGGGAAAACCCACGAGCAGTACTTC.

This clone was observed a few times. This chain uses TRBV9 with TRBJ2-2; maybe TRBD1 (5 bases). The V gene's germline CDR1 is SGDLS and CDR2 YYNGEE. The CDR3 totals 14 residues. The V end lost 4 bases, the J end lost 1 base, and 8 bases lay between the germline ends. CDR3 region: CASSRGRNTGELFF. In DNA form, the CDR3 reads TGTGCCAGCAGCAGGGGCAGGAACACCGGGGAGCTGTTTTTT.

The rearrangement links TRBV19 to TRBJ1-3, with D perhaps TRBD1 (6 bases). This CDR3 region has 15 residues. CDR1 and CDR2 (germline): LNHDA, SQIVND (reference sequence). V gave up 7 bases and J gave up 0 bases, with 13 bases separating them. This CDR3 reads CASTRRDNSGNTIYF. The CDR3 region has the DNA TGTGCCAGTACCCGCCGGGACAACTCTGGAAACACCATATATTTT. Variable domain in full (rest from reference TRBV19 and TRBJ1-3): DGGITQSPKYLFRKEGQNVTLSCEQNLNHDAMYWYRQDPGQGLRLIYYSQIVNDFQKGDIAEGYSVSREKKESFPLTVTSAQKNPTAFYLCASTRRDNSGNTIYFGEGSWLTVV.

The rearrangement uses TRBV7-6 and TRBJ2-1; 14 bases are shared with TRBD2. The CDR3 runs 15 residues. The germline V gene has CDR1 SGHVS and CDR2 FNYEAQ. The ends lost 1 base at V and 9 bases at J; junction bases unmatched: 2. This CDR3 is CASSLGTSGRSEQFF. The CDR3 bases are TGTGCCAGCAGCTTAGGGACTAGCGGGAGGAGTGAGCAGTTCTTC.

The CDR3 DNA is TGTGCCATCAGTGAAAGTGACACCCCCCGGCTGTCCCAGCATTTT. It translates to CAISESDTPRLSQHF. The chain employs TRBV10-3 and TRBJ1-5; unclear D gene. The germline V and J ends were trimmed by 3 bases and 11 bases, with 20 bases remaining between them. Per germline, CDR1 ENHRY and CDR2 SYGVKD. The CDR3 is made up of 15 amino acids.